This TCR beta chain was obtained from a study of blood T cells in healthy people across ages. General observations from the study: Aged donors had fewer naive CD4+ cells and lower diversity than long-lived donors.

Each donor was a healthy Caucasian individual from Russia, aged about 6 to 90. V was clipped by 3 bases and J by 0 bases, with 10 bases between them. The CDR3 runs 14 residues. The V gene's germline CDR1 is DFQATT and CDR2 SNEGSKA (reference sequence). This clonotype came up many times. No antigen is known for it. Using a J-beta primer mix together with a sample-barcoded 5' primer, a second PCR was run for about 6 to 11 cycles. A single record per CDR3 protein comes from TCRdb applying MiXCR to the 5' RACE reads. The sample consists of under 1,000,000 distinct CDR3 sequences, around 36% of them appearing once.

The V and J genes are TRBV20-1 and TRBJ2-3, with a tentative D call TRBD2 (6 bases). The clonotype comes from a man aged 18 to 30 in good health. Input material: blood. CDR3 DNA sequence: TGCAGTGCTAGCGGGGGTGCTAGCACAGATACGCAGTATTTT. Translated: CSASGGASTDTQYF.